This T cell receptor beta chain was sequenced in a study of siplizumab effects on memory and regulatory T cells (dated by TCRdb to between 2018 and 2021). For context, the study as a whole: The study examined how the anti-CD2 antibody siplizumab affects alloreactive T-cell subsets in allogeneic mixed lymphocyte reactions built from human PBMCs.

The protocol used for the library was the immunoSEQ multiplex PCR assay. Roughly 10^5 TCR templates per sample were assayed on the deep sequencing platform. Genomic DNA extracted from sorted T cells was used for TCRbeta CDR3 sequencing. In the authors' own workflow: The R programming language was used for clonal analysis of the TCRbeta CDR3 data. Comparing unstimulated samples against CFSE-low samples taken after the reaction was how alloreactive CD4+ and CD8+ clones were defined. Regulatory or non-regulatory origin was assigned to alloreactive CD4+ clones by matching of sequences to sorted unstimulated Treg and non-Treg repertoires. TCRdb provides this immuneACCESS table in a form limited to in-frame rearrangements. Some clones are lacking; in checked studies, under half of them reflect an unresolved V gene, and why the rest are absent is not known. The V and J calls and clone size come from that table; D and trimming were worked out from the DNA. Within this sample are about 62,000 clones, with 79% of them counted one time only. The ten largest clones represent about 0.4% of the sample.

On the study overall, not on this receptor specifically: Roughly 80-97% of proliferating CD4+ or CD8+ clones could not be assigned a naive or memory phenotype. Siplizumab significantly reduced the cumulative frequency of alloreactive sequences traceable to unstimulated CD4+ memory T cells. Compared with memory T cells, unstimulated naive T cells appeared more diverse, and naive cells seemed to make a substantial contribution to the alloresponse. No functional confirmation was obtained for the suppressive function of proliferating Tregs from siplizumab cultures. Because sequences below about 10^-5 frequency were poorly captured, only a minor fraction of alloreactive clones could be mapped to unstimulated subsets. Among mappable alloreactive CD4+ clones, an average Treg-derived fraction of over 60% was observed with siplizumab, compared with approximately 25% in control reactions.

Unstimulated CD4+ memory cells were also sequenced in three donor pairs, together with CD4+ naive, CD8+ TEMRA, CD8+ naive and CD8+ effector memory subsets. Sorted unstimulated T cells, along with proliferating T cells recovered from mixed lymphocyte reactions, underwent TCRbeta CDR3 sequencing. Fresh whole blood from fewer than 12 HLA-typed healthy donors was used to isolate PBMCs. Between the V and J ends, shortened by 7 bases and 0 bases respectively, the junction contains 9 bases. The CDR3 sequence holds 13 residues, the cysteine and phenylalanine included. Solely the CDR3 DNA is kept, with 39 bases framed from the first base. The germline V gene provides CDR1 MGHDK and CDR2 SYGVNS. Note on this clone: Its target antigen remains unknown. No base quality values were provided; no much bigger clone lies one nucleotide off.

The sequence is built from TRBV25-1 and TRBJ1-1, with TRBD1 tentatively as D gene (6 bases match). The sequenced sample was memory CD4+ T cells sorted from blood. Reading the label with the study, this specimen's cell subset or site is: unstimulated CD4+ memory T cells. The TCR comes from a human donor in good health. The nucleotide sequence reads as follows: TGTGCCAGCATGCGGGGGCTGAACACTGAAGCTTTCTTT. This gives the protein CASMRGLNTEAFF.